The clone carrying this TCR beta chain came up a few times. The sample belongs to a study of blood T cell repertoires in COVID-19. Study-wide background: The samples span acute and convalescent COVID-19 from the United States, Italy and Spain. Sources were T cells, B-cell-depleted T cells, or PBMCs; the material itself was cDNA or gDNA.

Enrollees, about 18 to 95 years old, lived in roughly 24 US areas. How the authors handled the data: Amplifying reference gene primers gave estimates of nucleated cell counts. Clones were sequenced by immunoSEQ multiplex PCR, and TCRdb holds only the in-frame ones, with some missing. The DNA gave D and trimming, while V, J and clone size come from that table. The sample shows roughly 160,000 clones, over 70% of them seen only once. The germline V gene encodes CDR1 MNHNY and CDR2 SVGAGI (reference sequence). The length of the CDR3 is 13 residues. The V end was cut by 2 bases, the J end by 2 bases, with 3 bases between.

The chain has TRBV6-6 and TRBJ2-2; D is ambiguous. Sequences were obtained from PBMCs or T cells enriched from blood (not recorded which). The sequence was obtained from a middle-aged woman with acute COVID-19. The CDR3 nucleotides read TGTGCCAGCAGTTACCCTAACACCGGGGAGCTGTTTTTT. Its protein is CASSYPNTGELFF.